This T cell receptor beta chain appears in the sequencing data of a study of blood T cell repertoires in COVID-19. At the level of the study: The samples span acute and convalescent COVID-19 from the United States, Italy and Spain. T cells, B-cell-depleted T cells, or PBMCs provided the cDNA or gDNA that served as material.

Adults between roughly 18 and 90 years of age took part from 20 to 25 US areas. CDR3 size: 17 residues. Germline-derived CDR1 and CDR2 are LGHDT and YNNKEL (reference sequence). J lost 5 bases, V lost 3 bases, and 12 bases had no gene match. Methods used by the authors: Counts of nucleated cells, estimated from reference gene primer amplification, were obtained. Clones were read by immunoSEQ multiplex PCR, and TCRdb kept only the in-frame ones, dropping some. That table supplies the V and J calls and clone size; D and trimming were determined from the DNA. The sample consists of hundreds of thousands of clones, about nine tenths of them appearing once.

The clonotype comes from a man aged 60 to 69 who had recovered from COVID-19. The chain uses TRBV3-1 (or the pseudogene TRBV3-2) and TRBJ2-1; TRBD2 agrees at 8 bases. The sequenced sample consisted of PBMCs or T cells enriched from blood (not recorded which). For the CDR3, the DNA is TGTGCCAGCAGCCATGAGTCTGTAGCGGGACGCCACAATGAGCAGTTCTTC. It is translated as CASSHESVAGRHNEQFF.